The T cell receptor beta chain under discussion was sequenced for a study of blood T cell repertoires in COVID-19. Study-level background: Both acute and convalescent COVID-19 samples were obtained from the United States, Italy and Spain.

Original handling: By means of reference gene primer amplification, nucleated cell counts were estimated. Sequencing was performed with immunoSEQ multiplex PCR; in TCRdb, only in-frame clones are kept and a portion is missing. V and J calls and clone size are as listed in that table; D and trimming were resolved from the DNA. The table includes approximately 190,000 clones, 84% detected once. CDR3 length: 14 residues. V was clipped by 1 base and J by 3 bases, with 7 bases between them. From germline, CDR1 is SGHRS and CDR2 YFSETQ. This TCR was sampled from a human donor in a cohort sampled during active COVID-19. The rearrangement links TRBV5-1 to TRBJ2-2, with D unclear. The sample comprised peripheral blood. The DNA for the CDR3 is TGCGCCAGCAGCTTGCGGTCTGACACCGGGGAGCTGTTTTTT. It yields the protein CASSLRSDTGELFF.